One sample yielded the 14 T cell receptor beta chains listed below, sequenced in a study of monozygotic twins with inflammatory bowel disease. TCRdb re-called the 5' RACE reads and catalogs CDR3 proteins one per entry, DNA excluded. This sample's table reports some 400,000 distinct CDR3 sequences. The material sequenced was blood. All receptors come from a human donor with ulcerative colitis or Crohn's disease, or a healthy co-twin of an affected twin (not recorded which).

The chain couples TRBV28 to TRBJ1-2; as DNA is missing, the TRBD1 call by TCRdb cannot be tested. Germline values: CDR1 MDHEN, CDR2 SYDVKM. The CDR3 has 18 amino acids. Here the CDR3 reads CASSFVETGLERSDGYTF.

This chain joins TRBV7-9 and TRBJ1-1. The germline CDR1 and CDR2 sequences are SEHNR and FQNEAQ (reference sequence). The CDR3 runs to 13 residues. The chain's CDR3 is CASSPSTATEAFF.

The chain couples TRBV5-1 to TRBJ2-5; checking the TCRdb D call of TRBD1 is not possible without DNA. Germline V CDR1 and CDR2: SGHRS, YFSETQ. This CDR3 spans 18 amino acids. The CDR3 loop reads CASSLNGGPMKDQETQYF.

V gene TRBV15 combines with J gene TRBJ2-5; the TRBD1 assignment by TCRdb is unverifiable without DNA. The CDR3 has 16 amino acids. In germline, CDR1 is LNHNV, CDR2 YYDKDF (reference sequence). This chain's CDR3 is CATSRVSGVIGETQYF.

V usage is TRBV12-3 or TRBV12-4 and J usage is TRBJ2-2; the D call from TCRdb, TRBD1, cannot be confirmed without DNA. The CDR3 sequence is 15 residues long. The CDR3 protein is CASSLVGQITGELFF.

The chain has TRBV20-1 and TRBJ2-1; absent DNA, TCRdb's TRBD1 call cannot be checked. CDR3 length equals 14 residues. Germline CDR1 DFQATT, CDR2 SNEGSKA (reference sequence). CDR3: CSARAGTWNNEQFF.

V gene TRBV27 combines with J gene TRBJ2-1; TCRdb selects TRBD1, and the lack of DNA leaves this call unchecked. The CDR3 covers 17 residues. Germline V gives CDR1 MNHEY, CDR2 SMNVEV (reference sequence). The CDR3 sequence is CASSLSFGGGPYNEQFF.

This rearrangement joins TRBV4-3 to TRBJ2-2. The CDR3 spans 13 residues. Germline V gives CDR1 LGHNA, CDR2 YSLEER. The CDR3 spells CASSQDTPGELFF.

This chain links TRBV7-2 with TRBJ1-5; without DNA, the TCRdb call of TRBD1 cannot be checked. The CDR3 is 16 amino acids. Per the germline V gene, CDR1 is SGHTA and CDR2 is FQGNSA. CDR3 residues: CASSLVYGDSNQPQHF.

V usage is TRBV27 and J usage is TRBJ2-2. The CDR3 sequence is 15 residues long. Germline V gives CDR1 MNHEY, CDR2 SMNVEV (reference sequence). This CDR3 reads CASSPTFANTGELFF.

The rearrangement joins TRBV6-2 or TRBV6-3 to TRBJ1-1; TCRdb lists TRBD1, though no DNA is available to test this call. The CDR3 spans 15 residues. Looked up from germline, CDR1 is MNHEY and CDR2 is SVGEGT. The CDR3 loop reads CASSPNLGGITEAFF.

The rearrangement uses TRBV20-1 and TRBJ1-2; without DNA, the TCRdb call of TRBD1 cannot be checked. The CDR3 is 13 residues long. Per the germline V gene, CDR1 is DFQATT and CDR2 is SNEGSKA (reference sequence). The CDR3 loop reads CSAVGAPNYGYTF.

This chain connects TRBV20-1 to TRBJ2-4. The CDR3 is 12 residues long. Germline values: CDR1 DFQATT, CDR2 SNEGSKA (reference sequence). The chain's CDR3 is CSAHVAKNIQYF.

The CDR3: CSVIVEKRGSEQYF. V gene TRBV29-1 combines with J gene TRBJ2-7; with no DNA, the TCRdb D assignment of TRBD2 cannot be verified. The length of the CDR3 is 14 residues. Germline V gene lookup returns CDR1 SQVTM and CDR2 ANQGSEA.